This TCR beta chain is drawn from a study of blood T cell repertoires in COVID-19. At the level of the study: Some COVID-19 samples were acute and others convalescent; all came from the United States, Italy and Spain.

J was trimmed by 8 bases and V by 6 bases; bases with no gene match: 9. Germline V CDR1 and CDR2: SEHNR, FQNEAQ (reference sequence). CDR3 length: 14 residues. This table comes from immunoSEQ multiplex PCR, and its TCRdb copy is limited to in-frame clones, with some not included. Of about 190,000 clones in the sample, more than 75% were seen once. Participants were aged about 18 to 89 years, lived in 24 US areas, and enrolled virtually. Participants were placed into cohorts based on the clinical history they reported. Two negative PCRs, clearance, or symptom resolution were required of recovered Cohort 3 donors.

This receptor was obtained from a woman in her forties or fifties who had recovered from COVID-19. Sample: PBMCs or T cells enriched from blood (not recorded which). V usage is TRBV7-9 and J usage is TRBJ1-4, with TRBD1 identical over 7 bases. Written as DNA, the CDR3 is TGTGCCAGCAGATCAGACAGGGCCGGGGAAAAACTGTTTTTT. Amino acid sequence: CASRSDRAGEKLFF.